What follows are 9 T cell receptor beta chains derived from one specimen sequenced in a study of T-cell reconstitution after alpha-beta-depleted transplantation in children. Preparation of the TCRbeta library was carried out with unique molecular identifiers. One entry per CDR3 protein, called by TCRdb with MiXCR from the PCR reads. Counted here are roughly 500,000 distinct CDR3 sequences, approximately 29% occurring once; the ten biggest clones make up under 3%. The material sequenced was PBMCs from the stem cell graft donor, taken from the stem cell graft. Every receptor here comes from a human donor who donated a stem cell graft to a child with aplastic anemia.

The J gene is TRBJ1-1, the V gene TRBV3-1; D is uncertain. CDR3 length equals 14 residues. CDR1 is LGHDT, CDR2 YNNKEL, per germline (reference sequence). V gave up 1 base and J gave up 4 bases, with 10 bases separating them. The CDR3 DNA follows: TGTGCCAGCAGCCAAGGCACGCTGGGCACTGAAGCTTTCTTT. Residues: CASSQGTLGTEAFF.

This clonotype was observed a handful of times. The chain couples TRBV5-1 to TRBJ2-5; the D is unclear. The CDR3 loop spans 15 amino acids. Germline CDR1 is SGHRS and CDR2 is YFSETQ. With 0 bases removed from V and 5 bases from J, the gap between germline ends came to 14 bases. Here the CDR3 reads CASSLVGRSYETQYF. The DNA of the CDR3 is TGCGCCAGCAGCTTGGTAGGGCGAAGTTATGAGACCCAGTACTTC.

The chain is built from TRBV11-1 and TRBJ1-3, with D unclear. Trimming left V 0 bases short and J 3 bases short, with 18 bases between. Germline V gene data show CDR1 as SGHAT and CDR2 as FQDESV (reference sequence). The CDR3 runs 18 residues. The CDR3 region is CASSLARGQLIVGNTIYF. DNA of the CDR3: TGTGCCAGCAGCTTAGCCCGTGGGCAGCTAATCGTTGGAAACACCATATATTTT.

V usage is TRBV7-9 and J usage is TRBJ1-1; D gene ambiguous. The CDR3 consists of 13 residues. The ends were cut back, 7 bases at V and 1 base at J, with 10 bases in the middle. Germline values: CDR1 SEHNR, CDR2 FQNEAQ (reference sequence). CDR3 sequence: CASTLEGNTEAFF. The CDR3 DNA is TGTGCCAGCACGTTAGAGGGGAACACTGAAGCTTTCTTT.

The V gene is TRBV12-3 or TRBV12-4, the J gene TRBJ1-1; TRBD1 agrees at 7 bases. This CDR3 is built from 15 residues. V gave up 3 bases and J gave up 4 bases; unmatched junction bases: 8. CDR3 in amino acids: CASSLGVGGITEAFF. The CDR3, as DNA: TGTGCCAGCAGTTTGGGGGTAGGGGGCATCACTGAAGCTTTCTTT.

The chain employs TRBV18 and TRBJ1-2, with 10 bases matching TRBD1. Germline V gene lookup returns CDR1 KGHSH and CDR2 LQKENI. The length of the CDR3 is 16 residues. V trimming: 2 bases; J trimming: 3 bases; junction bases outside the gene matches: 6. The CDR3 sequence is CASSPFKTGGDYGYTF. CDR3 nucleotides: TGTGCCAGCTCACCATTTAAGACAGGGGGCGACTATGGCTACACCTTC.

This clonotype was seen a handful of times. This chain joins TRBV6-2 or TRBV6-3 and TRBJ2-3, with TRBD2 identical over 10 bases. From germline, CDR1 is MNHEY and CDR2 SVGEGT. CDR3 size: 17 residues. V trimming: 3 bases; J trimming: 3 bases; junction bases outside the gene matches: 9. The CDR3 region has the DNA TGTGCCAGCAGTTATACAAGAACTAGCGGGAAGACAGATACGCAGTATTTT. The encoded protein is CASSYTRTSGKTDTQYF.

The chain recombines TRBV5-1 with TRBJ1-4; D possibly corresponds to TRBD1 (6 bases). V dropped 3 bases and J dropped 4 bases, with 10 bases sitting between them. The CDR3 is 14 amino acids. Germline CDR1 reads SGHRS; CDR2 reads YFSETQ. The CDR3 DNA sequence: TGCGCCAGCAGCTCAACAGGGTTTAATGAAAAACTGTTTTTT. As protein: CASSSTGFNEKLFF.

The CDR3 reads CSASLQGPYNEQFF. Here the CDR3 DNA reads TGCAGTGCTAGCCTCCAGGGGCCCTACAATGAGCAGTTCTTC. The chain joins TRBV20-1 to TRBJ2-1; TRBD1 is a possible D gene (6 bases). Trimming pared 3 bases from V and 2 bases from J, leaving 11 bases between. Germline V lookup: CDR1 DFQATT, CDR2 SNEGSKA (reference sequence). The CDR3 spans 14 residues.